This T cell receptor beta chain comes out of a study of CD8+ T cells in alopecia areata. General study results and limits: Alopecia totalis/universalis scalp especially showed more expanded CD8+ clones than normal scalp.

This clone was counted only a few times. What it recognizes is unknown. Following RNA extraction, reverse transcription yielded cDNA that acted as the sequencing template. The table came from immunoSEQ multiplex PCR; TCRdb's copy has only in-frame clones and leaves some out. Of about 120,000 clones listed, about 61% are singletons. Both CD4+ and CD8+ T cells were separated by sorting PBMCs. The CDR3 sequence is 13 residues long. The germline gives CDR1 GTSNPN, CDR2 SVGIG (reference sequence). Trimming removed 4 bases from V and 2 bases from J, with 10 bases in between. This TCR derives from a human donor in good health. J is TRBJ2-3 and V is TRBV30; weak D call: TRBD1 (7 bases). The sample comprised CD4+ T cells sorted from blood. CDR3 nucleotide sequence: TGTGCCTGGAACAGGGGACTCACAGATACGCAGTATTTT. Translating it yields CAWNRGLTDTQYF.